These T cell receptor beta chains were read from a single sample in a study of T cell responses to AZD1222 COVID-19 vaccine. Assay used: immunoSEQ multiplex PCR; TCRdb lists only in-frame clones, some missing. The data hold 85,000 or so clones, with approximately 90% observed a single time. The sample here was peripheral blood, taken 28 days after the second AZD1222 dose. All receptors derive from an adult who received the AZD1222 COVID-19 vaccine. Both conserved end residues are part of each CDR3.

CDR3 protein: CASSDGPQETQYF
J gene: TRBJ2-5
V gene: TRBV2
CDR3 length: 13

CDR3 protein: CASSAYQETQYF
J gene: TRBJ2-5
V gene: TRBV25-1
CDR3 length: 12

CDR3 protein: CASSLGDRTSGNTIYF
J gene: TRBJ1-3
V gene: TRBV5-1
CDR3 length: 16

CDR3 protein: CASSAVASNQPQHF
J gene: TRBJ1-5
V gene: TRBV19
CDR3 length: 14

CDR3 protein: CASSQDPRAYNSPLHF
J gene: TRBJ1-6
V gene: TRBV4-1
CDR3 length: 16

CDR3 protein: CSVFQARGYTF
J gene: TRBJ1-2
V gene: TRBV29-1
CDR3 length: 11

CDR3 protein: CASSSSAGGEYNEQFF
J gene: TRBJ2-1
V gene: TRBV6-5
CDR3 length: 16

CDR3 protein: CASSISRDRVTEAFF
J gene: TRBJ1-1
V gene: TRBV19
CDR3 length: 15

CDR3 protein: CASNNRGRDYGYTF
J gene: TRBJ1-2
V gene: TRBV13
CDR3 length: 14

CDR3 protein: CASSFAGTGFSGANVLTF
J gene: TRBJ2-6
V gene: TRBV7-2
CDR3 length: 18

CDR3 protein: CASSPRTFQPQHF
J gene: TRBJ1-5
V gene: TRBV12-3/TRBV12-4
CDR3 length: 13

CDR3 protein: CASNQGAGSSTDTQYF
J gene: TRBJ2-3
V gene: TRBV27
CDR3 length: 16

CDR3 protein: CASSPRPAGTSFAGAYNEQFF
J gene: TRBJ2-1
V gene: TRBV28
CDR3 length: 21

CDR3 protein: CASSYTSGRGNEQFF
J gene: TRBJ2-1
V gene: TRBV6-4
CDR3 length: 15

CDR3 protein: CASSLRDRVLDTQYF
J gene: TRBJ2-3
V gene: TRBV28
CDR3 length: 15

CDR3 protein: CSARGGDGYTF
J gene: TRBJ1-2
V gene: TRBV20-1
CDR3 length: 11

CDR3 protein: CASSSQGVFEKLFF
J gene: TRBJ1-4
V gene: TRBV27
CDR3 length: 14

CDR3 protein: CASSLSGTGGPGGYTF
J gene: TRBJ1-2
V gene: TRBV19
CDR3 length: 16

CDR3 protein: CASSQRLLFGETQYF
J gene: TRBJ2-5
V gene: TRBV2
CDR3 length: 15

CDR3 protein: CASSYTELNIQYF
J gene: TRBJ2-4
V gene: TRBV28
CDR3 length: 13

CDR3 protein: CASSYMGGENSPLHF
J gene: TRBJ1-6
V gene: TRBV7-9
CDR3 length: 15

CDR3 protein: CASSIERGTDTQYF
J gene: TRBJ2-3
V gene: TRBV19
CDR3 length: 14

CDR3 protein: CASSIHRGMNTEAFF
J gene: TRBJ1-1
V gene: TRBV19
CDR3 length: 15

CDR3 protein: CASRQRQALEAFF
J gene: TRBJ1-1
V gene: TRBV6-5
CDR3 length: 13

CDR3 protein: CASRGRQNYGYTF
J gene: TRBJ1-2
V gene: TRBV10-2
CDR3 length: 13

CDR3 protein: CASSLGIGFYGYTF
J gene: TRBJ1-2
V gene: TRBV28
CDR3 length: 14

CDR3 protein: CATSTGTVSYNEQFF
J gene: TRBJ2-1
V gene: TRBV5-1
CDR3 length: 15

CDR3 protein: CASSLAQGTRYNEQFF
J gene: TRBJ2-1
V gene: TRBV7-8
CDR3 length: 16

CDR3 protein: CASSGGPSLLTDTQYF
J gene: TRBJ2-3
V gene: TRBV19
CDR3 length: 16

CDR3 protein: CASSSPGNGYTF
J gene: TRBJ1-2
V gene: TRBV9
CDR3 length: 12

CDR3 protein: CASSQDYTRGETQYF
J gene: TRBJ2-5
V gene: TRBV3-1/TRBV3-2
CDR3 length: 15